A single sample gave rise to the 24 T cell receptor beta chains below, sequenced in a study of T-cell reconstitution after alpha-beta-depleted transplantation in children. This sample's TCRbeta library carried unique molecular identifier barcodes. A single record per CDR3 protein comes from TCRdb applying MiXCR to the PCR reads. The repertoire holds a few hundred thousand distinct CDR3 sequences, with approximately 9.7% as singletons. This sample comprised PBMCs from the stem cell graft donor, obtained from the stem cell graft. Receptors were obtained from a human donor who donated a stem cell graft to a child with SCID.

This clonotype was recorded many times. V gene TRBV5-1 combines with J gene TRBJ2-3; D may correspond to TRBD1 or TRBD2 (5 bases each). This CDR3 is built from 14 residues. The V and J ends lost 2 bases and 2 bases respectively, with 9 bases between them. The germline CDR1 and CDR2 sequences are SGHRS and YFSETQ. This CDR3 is CASSLIGATDTQYF. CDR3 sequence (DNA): TGCGCCAGCAGCTTAATCGGGGCCACAGATACGCAGTATTTT.

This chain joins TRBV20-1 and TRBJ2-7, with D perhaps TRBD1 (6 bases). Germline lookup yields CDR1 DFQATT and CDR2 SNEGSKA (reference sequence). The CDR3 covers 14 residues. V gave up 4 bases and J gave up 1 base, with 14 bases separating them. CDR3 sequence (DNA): TGCAGTGCTACCACAGGGCGACTTTCCTACGAGCAGTACTTC. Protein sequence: CSATTGRLSYEQYF.

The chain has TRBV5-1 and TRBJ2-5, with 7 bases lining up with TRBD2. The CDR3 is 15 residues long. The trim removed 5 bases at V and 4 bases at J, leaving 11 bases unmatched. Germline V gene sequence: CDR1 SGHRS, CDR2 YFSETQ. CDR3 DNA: TGCGCCAGCAGGCAAACGGGAGCGGGGCTAGAGACCCAGTACTTC. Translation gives CASRQTGAGLETQYF.

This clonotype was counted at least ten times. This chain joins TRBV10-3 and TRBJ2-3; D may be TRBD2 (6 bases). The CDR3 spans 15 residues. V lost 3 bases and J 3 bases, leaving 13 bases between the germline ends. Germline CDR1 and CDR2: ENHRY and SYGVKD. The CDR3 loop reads CAISDLAGRTDTQYF. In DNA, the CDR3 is TGTGCCATCAGTGATCTTGCAGGGAGGACAGATACGCAGTATTTT.

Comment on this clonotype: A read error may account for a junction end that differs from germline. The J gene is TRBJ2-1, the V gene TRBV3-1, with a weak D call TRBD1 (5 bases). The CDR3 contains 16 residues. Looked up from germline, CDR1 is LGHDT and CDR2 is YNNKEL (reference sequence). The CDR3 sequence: CASSQDPRVCYNEQFF. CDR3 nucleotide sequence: TGTGCCAGCAGCCAAGATCCCAGGGTTTGCTACAACGAGCAGTTCTTC.

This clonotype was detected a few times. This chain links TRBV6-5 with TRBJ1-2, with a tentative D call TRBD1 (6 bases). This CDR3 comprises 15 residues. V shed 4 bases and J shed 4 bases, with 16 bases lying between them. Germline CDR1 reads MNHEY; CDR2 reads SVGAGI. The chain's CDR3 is CASSSTQQGAYGYTF. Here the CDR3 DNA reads TGTGCCAGCAGTTCGACCCAACAGGGAGCCTATGGCTACACCTTC.

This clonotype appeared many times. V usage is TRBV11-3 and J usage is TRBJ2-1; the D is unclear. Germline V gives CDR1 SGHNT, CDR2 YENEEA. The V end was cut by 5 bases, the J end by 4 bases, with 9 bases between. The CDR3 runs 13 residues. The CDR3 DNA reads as TGTGCCAGCAGCCCGGGCCTTTACAATGAGCAGTTCTTC. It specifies CASSPGLYNEQFF.

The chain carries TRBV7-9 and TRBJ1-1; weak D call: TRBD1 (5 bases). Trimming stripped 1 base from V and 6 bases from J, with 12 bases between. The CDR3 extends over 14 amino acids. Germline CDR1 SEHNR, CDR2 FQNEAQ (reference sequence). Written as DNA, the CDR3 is TGTGCCAGCAGCTTAGTTCAAGGGGACGCTGAAGCTTTCTTT. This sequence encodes CASSLVQGDAEAFF.

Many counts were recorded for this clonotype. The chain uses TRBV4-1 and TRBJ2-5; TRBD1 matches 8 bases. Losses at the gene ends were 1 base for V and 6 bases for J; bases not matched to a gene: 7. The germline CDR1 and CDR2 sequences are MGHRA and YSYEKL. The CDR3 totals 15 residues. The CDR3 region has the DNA TGCGCCAGCAGCCAAGTGGGACAGGAGATGCAGACCCAGTACTTC. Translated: CASSQVGQEMQTQYF.

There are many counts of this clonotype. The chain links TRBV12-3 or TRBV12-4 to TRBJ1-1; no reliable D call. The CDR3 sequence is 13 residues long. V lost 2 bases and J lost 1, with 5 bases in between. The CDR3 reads CASSLLRNTEAFF. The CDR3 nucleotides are TGTGCCAGCAGTTTACTTAGGAACACTGAAGCTTTCTTT.

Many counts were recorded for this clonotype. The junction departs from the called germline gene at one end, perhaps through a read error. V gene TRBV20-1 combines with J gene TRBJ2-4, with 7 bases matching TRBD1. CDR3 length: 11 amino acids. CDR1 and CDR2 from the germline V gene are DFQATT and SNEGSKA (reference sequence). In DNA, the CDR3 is TGCAGCGCTAGGTCCCAGACAGGGCAGTACTTC. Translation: CSARSQTGQYF.

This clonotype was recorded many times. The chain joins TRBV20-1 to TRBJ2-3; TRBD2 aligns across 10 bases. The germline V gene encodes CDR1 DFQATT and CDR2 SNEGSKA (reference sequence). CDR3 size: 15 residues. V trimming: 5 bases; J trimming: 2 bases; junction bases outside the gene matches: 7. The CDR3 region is CSALLAGVSTDTQYF. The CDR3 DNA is TGCAGTGCTCTTCTAGCGGGGGTCTCCACAGATACGCAGTATTTT.

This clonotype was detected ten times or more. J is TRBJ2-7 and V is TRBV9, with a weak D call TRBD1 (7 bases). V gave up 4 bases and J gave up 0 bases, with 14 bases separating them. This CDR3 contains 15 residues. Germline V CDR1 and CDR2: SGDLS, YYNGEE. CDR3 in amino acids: CASSLQGGNSYEQYF. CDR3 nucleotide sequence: TGTGCCAGCAGCCTCCAGGGGGGAAACTCCTACGAGCAGTACTTC.

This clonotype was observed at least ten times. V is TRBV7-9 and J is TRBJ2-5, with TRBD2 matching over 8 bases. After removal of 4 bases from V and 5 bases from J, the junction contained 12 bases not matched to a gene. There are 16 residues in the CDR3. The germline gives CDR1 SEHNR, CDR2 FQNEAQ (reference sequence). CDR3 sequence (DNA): TGTGCCAGCAGCTCCCAGCGGGGGAGCGATAGGGAGACCCAGTACTTC. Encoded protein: CASSSQRGSDRETQYF.

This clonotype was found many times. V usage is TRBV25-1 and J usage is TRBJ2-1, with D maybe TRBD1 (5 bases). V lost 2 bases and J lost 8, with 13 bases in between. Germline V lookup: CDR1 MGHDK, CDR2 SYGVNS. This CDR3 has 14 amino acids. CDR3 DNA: TGTGCCAGCAGTGAAGGATTGGGGCACCATGAGCAGTTCTTC. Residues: CASSEGLGHHEQFF.

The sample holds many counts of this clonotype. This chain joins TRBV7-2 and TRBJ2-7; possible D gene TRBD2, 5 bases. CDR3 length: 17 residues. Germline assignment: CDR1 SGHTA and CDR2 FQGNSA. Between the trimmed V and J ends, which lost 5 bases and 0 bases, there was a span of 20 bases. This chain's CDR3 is CASSPQALAVSSYEQYF. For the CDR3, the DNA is TGTGCCAGCAGCCCCCAGGCGCTAGCCGTTAGCTCCTACGAGCAGTACTTC.

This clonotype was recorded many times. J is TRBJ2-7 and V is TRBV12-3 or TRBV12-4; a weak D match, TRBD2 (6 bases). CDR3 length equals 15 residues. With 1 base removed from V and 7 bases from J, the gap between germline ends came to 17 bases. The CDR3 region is CASSLVGSGGGEQYF. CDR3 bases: TGTGCCAGCAGTTTAGTAGGTAGCGGTGGTGGGGAGCAGTACTTC.

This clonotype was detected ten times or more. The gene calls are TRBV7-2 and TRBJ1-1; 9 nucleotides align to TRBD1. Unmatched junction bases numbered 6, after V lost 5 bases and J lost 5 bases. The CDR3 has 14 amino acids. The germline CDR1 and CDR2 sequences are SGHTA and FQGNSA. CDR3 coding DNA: TGTGCCAGCAGCCCGACAGGGGGGTTGACTGAAGCTTTCTTT. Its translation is CASSPTGGLTEAFF.

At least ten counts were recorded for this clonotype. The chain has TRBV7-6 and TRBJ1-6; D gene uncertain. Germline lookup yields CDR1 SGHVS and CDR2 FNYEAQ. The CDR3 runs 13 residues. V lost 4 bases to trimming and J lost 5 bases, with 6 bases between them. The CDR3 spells CASSSGHNSPLHF. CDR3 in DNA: TGTGCCAGCAGCTCCGGTCATAATTCACCCCTCCACTTT.

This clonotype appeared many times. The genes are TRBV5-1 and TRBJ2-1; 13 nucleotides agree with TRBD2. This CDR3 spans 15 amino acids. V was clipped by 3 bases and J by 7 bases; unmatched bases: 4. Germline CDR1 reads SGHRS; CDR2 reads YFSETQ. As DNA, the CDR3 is TGCGCCAGCAGCTGGACTAGCGGGGGTTGGAATGAGCAGTTCTTC. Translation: CASSWTSGGWNEQFF.

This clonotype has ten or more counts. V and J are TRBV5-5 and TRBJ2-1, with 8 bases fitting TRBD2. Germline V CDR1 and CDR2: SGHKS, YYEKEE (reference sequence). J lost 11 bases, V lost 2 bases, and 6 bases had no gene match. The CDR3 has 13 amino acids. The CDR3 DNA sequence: TGTGCCAGCAGCTTCACCCGGACTAGCCAGCAGTTCTTC. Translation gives CASSFTRTSQQFF.

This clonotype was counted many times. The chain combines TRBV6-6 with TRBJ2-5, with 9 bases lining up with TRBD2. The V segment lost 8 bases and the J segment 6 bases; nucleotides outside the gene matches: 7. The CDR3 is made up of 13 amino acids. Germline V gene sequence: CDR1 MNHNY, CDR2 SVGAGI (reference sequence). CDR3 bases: TGTGCCAGCGCCTCAGCGGGGGGACAGACCCAGTACTTC. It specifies CASASAGGQTQYF.

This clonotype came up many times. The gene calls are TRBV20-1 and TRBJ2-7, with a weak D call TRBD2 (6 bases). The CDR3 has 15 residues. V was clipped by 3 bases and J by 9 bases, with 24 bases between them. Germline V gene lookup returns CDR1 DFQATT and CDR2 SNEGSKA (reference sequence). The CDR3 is CSASLTGDGLGGQYF. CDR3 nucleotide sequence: TGCAGTGCTAGCTTGACGGGGGATGGGTTGGGCGGGCAGTACTTC.

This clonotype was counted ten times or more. CDR3 residues: CASSNGLRTENYGYTF. The CDR3 bases are TGCGCCAGCAGCAACGGACTACGGACGGAGAACTATGGCTACACCTTC. The chain joins TRBV5-1 to TRBJ1-2; no clear D gene. This CDR3 is 16 amino acids long. The V end was cut by 4 bases, the J end by 2 bases, with 18 bases between. Germline loops: CDR1 SGHRS, CDR2 YFSETQ.